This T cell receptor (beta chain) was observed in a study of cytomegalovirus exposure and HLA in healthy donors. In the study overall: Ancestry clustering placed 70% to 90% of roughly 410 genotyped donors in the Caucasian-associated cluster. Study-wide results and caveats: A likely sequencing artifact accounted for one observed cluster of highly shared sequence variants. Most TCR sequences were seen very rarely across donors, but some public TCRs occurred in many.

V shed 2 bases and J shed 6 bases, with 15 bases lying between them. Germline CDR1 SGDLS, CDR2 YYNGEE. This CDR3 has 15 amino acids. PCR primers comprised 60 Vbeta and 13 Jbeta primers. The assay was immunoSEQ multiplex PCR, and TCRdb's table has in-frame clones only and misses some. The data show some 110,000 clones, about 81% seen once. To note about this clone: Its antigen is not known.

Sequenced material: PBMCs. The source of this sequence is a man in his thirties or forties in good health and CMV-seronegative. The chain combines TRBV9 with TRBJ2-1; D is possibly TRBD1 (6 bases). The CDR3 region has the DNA TGTGCCAGCAGCGTGATAGGGGGACCCGGCAATGAGCAGTTCTTC. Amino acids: CASSVIGGPGNEQFF.